These T cell receptor beta chains were read from a single sample in a study of cytomegalovirus exposure and HLA in healthy donors. TCRdb's table, derived via immunoSEQ multiplex PCR, lists solely in-frame clones and lacks some. The sample carries approximately 160,000 clones, approximately 86% recorded once. Material for sequencing was PBMCs. These receptor sequences come from a woman in her late teens or twenties in good health and CMV-seronegative. The CDR3 runs from the conserved cysteine through the conserved F or W. The D gene is left open where the match is weak. Some rows have no size entry. The others give once, few or many, or a class for an expanded clone.

V: TRBV13
J: TRBJ2-7
size: -
D: TRBD2
DNA: TGTGCCAGCAGCTCAGTTAGCGGGCTCTCCTACGAGCAGTACTTC
CDR3: CASSSVSGLSYEQYF

V: TRBV27
J: TRBJ1-4
size: -
D: -
DNA: TGTGCCAGCAGTTTATATACAGGGTCCAGGCAACTGTTTTTT
CDR3: CASSLYTGSRQLFF

V: TRBV5-6
J: TRBJ1-3
size: -
D: -
DNA: TGTGGCAGATTACCCCTCAAGCGCGGAAACACCATATATTTT
CDR3: CGRLPLKRGNTIYF

V: TRBV7-2
J: TRBJ2-7
size: -
D: TRBD1
DNA: TGTGCCAGCAGCTTAGGGACAGGGTTCTCCGAGCAGTACTTC
CDR3: CASSLGTGFSEQYF

V: TRBV27
J: TRBJ1-2
size: -
D: -
DNA: TGTGCCAGCAGTCGCCAGGGCCTACAGAACTATGGCTACACCTTC
CDR3: CASSRQGLQNYGYTF

V: TRBV2
J: TRBJ1-5
size: -
D: -
DNA: TGTGCCACGGGAGGGAGGGGTAATCAGCCCCAGCATTTT
CDR3: CATGGRGNQPQHF

V: TRBV6-5
J: TRBJ1-1
size: -
D: -
DNA: TGTGCCAGCTTCGGACAGATGAACACTGAAGCTTTCTTT
CDR3: CASFGQMNTEAFF

V: TRBV7-6
J: TRBJ2-3
size: -
D: TRBD2
DNA: TGTGCCAGCAGCCGCGCCCTACGAACTAGCGGCACTAGCACAGATACGCAGTATTTT
CDR3: CASSRALRTSGTSTDTQYF

V: TRBV5-6
J: TRBJ1-5
size: -
D: -
DNA: TGTGCCAGCAGCTTGGGACGGGAGAATCAGCCCCAGCATTTT
CDR3: CASSLGRENQPQHF

V: TRBV28
J: TRBJ1-5
size: -
D: -
DNA: TGTGCCAGCAGCTCTGGGGGGAGCAATCAGCCCCAGCATTTT
CDR3: CASSSGGSNQPQHF

V: TRBV5-1
J: TRBJ1-2
size: -
D: -
DNA: TGCGCCAGCAGCTTGGAGGTCGGGGATGGCTACACCTTC
CDR3: CASSLEVGDGYTF

V: TRBV5-8
J: TRBJ1-5
size: -
D: TRBD1
DNA: TGTGCCAGCATCGAATACGGGACAGGGCCAAGCGATCAGCCCCAGCATTTT
CDR3: CASIEYGTGPSDQPQHF

V: TRBV2
J: TRBJ1-2
size: -
D: -
DNA: TGTGCCAGCAGTGAAAACAGGATATATGGCTACACCTTC
CDR3: CASSENRIYGYTF

V: TRBV5-6
J: TRBJ1-1
size: -
D: -
DNA: TGTGCCAGCAGCTTCGGGGGGAGAGTGCTCAACACTGAAGCTTTCTTT
CDR3: CASSFGGRVLNTEAFF

V: TRBV6-5
J: TRBJ1-2
size: -
D: -
DNA: TGTGCCAGCAGTTCCCAGCAGGGGCGCCGTGGCTACACCTTC
CDR3: CASSSQQGRRGYTF

V: TRBV7-2
J: TRBJ2-7
size: -
D: -
DNA: TGTGCCAGCAGCTCTTTTTACGAGCAGTACTTC
CDR3: CASSSFYEQYF

V: TRBV7-9
J: TRBJ1-5
size: -
D: -
DNA: TGTGCCAGCAGCCTAGAACAGGGTAGGAGCAATCAGCCCCAGCATTTT
CDR3: CASSLEQGRSNQPQHF

V: TRBV29-1
J: TRBJ2-7
size: -
D: -
DNA: TGCAGGGGGAAGGGGGGGTTCTCCTACGAGCAGTACTTC
CDR3: CRGKGGFSYEQYF

V: TRBV2
J: TRBJ1-3
size: -
D: TRBD1
DNA: TGTGCCAGCAGGAGGGACAGGGAACGAAACACCATATATTTT
CDR3: CASRRDRERNTIYF

V: TRBV7-9
J: TRBJ2-1
size: once
D: TRBD1
DNA: TGTGCCAGCAGCTTAGGTGACAGGGGGAATGAGCAGTTCTTC
CDR3: CASSLGDRGNEQFF

V: TRBV7-2
J: TRBJ2-3
size: -
D: -
DNA: TGTGCCAGCAGCTTCGGGGGAAGGGCAGGGGATACGCAGTATTTT
CDR3: CASSFGGRAGDTQYF

V: TRBV19
J: TRBJ2-3
size: -
D: TRBD1
DNA: TGTGCCAGTAGTATGGACTTACCGAGGGGGCGGTCCACAGATACGCAGTATTTT
CDR3: CASSMDLPRGRSTDTQYF

V: TRBV5-5
J: TRBJ1-2
size: few
D: -
DNA: TGTGCCAGCAGTGAGAGTATTTATGGCTACACCTTC
CDR3: CASSESIYGYTF

V: TRBV9
J: TRBJ1-2
size: -
D: -
DNA: TGTGCCAGCAGCGATCAGACAGCCACACGGCCTGATGGCTACACCTTC
CDR3: CASSDQTATRPDGYTF

V: TRBV7-6
J: TRBJ2-7
size: -
D: TRBD2
DNA: TGTGCCAGCAGCTTTGATAGCGGGAGGATCTACGAGCAGTACTTC
CDR3: CASSFDSGRIYEQYF

V: TRBV6-1
J: TRBJ2-7
size: -
D: -
DNA: TGTGCCAGCAGTCCACTTTTCTTGGGGGCGGGCGAGCAGTACTTC
CDR3: CASSPLFLGAGEQYF

V: TRBV30
J: TRBJ1-2
size: -
D: -
DNA: TGTGCCTGGAGCCCGACAGCCTATGGCTACACCTTC
CDR3: CAWSPTAYGYTF

V: TRBV14
J: TRBJ2-5
size: -
D: -
DNA: TGTGCCAGCAGCCAACGGGTACAGACCCAGTACTTC
CDR3: CASSQRVQTQYF

V: TRBV2
J: TRBJ1-5
size: -
D: -
DNA: TGTGCCAGCAGTGGGGGCTCGGGTCTGTTTAGCAATCAGCCCCAGCATTTT
CDR3: CASSGGSGLFSNQPQHF